The 6 T cell receptor beta chains reported below all come from one sample, sequenced in a study of spatial heterogeneity in lung cancer. From the 5' RACE reads, TCRdb called clonotypes with MiXCR, one entry per CDR3 protein. The data show some 22,000 distinct CDR3 sequences, 4.7% seen once. Documented time point: sample taken at primary tumor resection. Whole RNA was taken from tumor, nontumor lung or frozen PBMC; it was then sequenced unsorted. The material sequenced was PBMCs, taken at surgery. The source is a male donor with early-stage non-small cell lung cancer.

This clonotype was recorded at least ten times. The chain links TRBV5-4 to TRBJ2-2, with D possibly TRBD2 on 6 matching bases. Germline V gives CDR1 SGHNT, CDR2 YYREEE (reference sequence). Trimming took off 0 bases at V and 5 bases at J, with 8 bases between the two ends. The CDR3 sequence is 14 residues long. This chain's CDR3 is CASSLGGVTGELFF. CDR3 DNA sequence: TGTGCCAGCAGCTTGGGCGGGGTAACCGGGGAGCTGTTTTTT.

This clonotype has at least ten counts. This chain links TRBV3-1 with TRBJ1-1, with D perhaps TRBD1 (5 bases). From germline, CDR1 is LGHDT and CDR2 YNNKEL (reference sequence). CDR3 length: 14 amino acids. Trimming took off 5 bases at V and 2 bases at J, with 12 bases between the two ends. The chain's CDR3 is CASSSQDRNTEAFF. For the CDR3, the DNA is TGTGCCAGCAGCTCACAGGACCGTAACACTGAAGCTTTCTTT.

This clonotype was seen at least ten times. J is TRBJ1-1 and V is TRBV7-8, with TRBD1 matching 7 bases. The CDR3 runs to 15 residues. Looked up from germline, CDR1 is SGHVS and CDR2 is FQNEAQ. The V gene end was trimmed by 9 bases and the J gene end by 1 base; junction bases not matched to a gene: 11. CDR3 DNA sequence: TGTGCCAGTCGGGCTTCGGGACAGACGAACACTGAAGCTTTCTTT. As protein: CASRASGQTNTEAFF.

This clonotype was seen ten or more times. This chain joins TRBV9 and TRBJ2-5, with 10 bases that match TRBD2. Germline V gene lookup returns CDR1 SGDLS and CDR2 YYNGEE. The CDR3 runs to 17 residues. The V and J ends lost 2 bases and 4 bases, in that order; junction bases with no gene match: 11. CDR3 sequence: CASSVGAGGLMPETQYF. CDR3 bases: TGTGCCAGCAGCGTCGGAGCGGGGGGGCTGATGCCAGAGACCCAGTACTTC.

The chain carries TRBV28 and TRBJ1-6; D is unresolved. CDR1 MDHEN and CDR2 SYDVKM come from the germline V gene. This CDR3 has 13 residues. With 5 bases removed from V and 14 bases from J, the gap between germline ends came to 16 bases. The DNA for the CDR3 is TGTGCCAGCAGTCCACCGGGCGTTTTGGCCCTCCACTTT. Its translation is CASSPPGVLALHF.

This clonotype has a count of ten or more. The chain is built from TRBV11-2 and TRBJ2-1; D uncertain. The CDR3 runs to 14 residues. Per germline, CDR1 SGHAT and CDR2 FQNNGV. V was clipped by 3 bases and J by 4 bases, with 10 bases between them. The CDR3 coding sequence is TGTGCCAGCAGCTTCGGGCAGAAGTACAATGAGCAGTTCTTC. Residues: CASSFGQKYNEQFF.